This TCR beta chain was retrieved from a study of blood T cell repertoires in COVID-19. Original analysis: Researchers report that nucleated cell counts were estimated from reference gene primer amplification. The assay was immunoSEQ multiplex PCR, and TCRdb's table has in-frame clones only and misses some. V, J and clone size are those of that table, while D and trimming were read from the DNA. The sample includes around 190,000 clones, roughly 88% of them seen just once. The CDR3 sequence is 17 residues long. Germline loops: CDR1 SQVTM, CDR2 ANQGSEA. Deletions cut 2 bases from V and 6 bases from J, with 23 bases between. The age range of participants was 18 to 89 years, with residence in under 25 US areas. Clinical histories supplied by participants themselves formed the basis of cohort assignment.

The chain uses TRBV29-1 and TRBJ2-1, with D tentatively TRBD2 (5 bases). The clonotype was recovered from a man between 40 and 49 years old with acute COVID-19. Sequenced: PBMCs or T cells enriched from blood (not recorded which). The CDR3 DNA reads TGCAGCGTTGAACCCAAGGACGCGGCTAGCTATTTCAATGAGCAGTTCTTC. Translation gives CSVEPKDAASYFNEQFF.